This T cell receptor beta chain was sequenced during a study of blood T cells in healthy people across ages. Study-level information: Per two T cells, template switching captured roughly one barcoded beta molecule. Study-wide points: One million T cells yielded diversity estimates that were considered underestimates.

This clonotype was seen a handful of times. No antigen is known for it. V lost 0 bases to trimming and J lost 5 bases, with 7 bases between them. The CDR3 is 13 amino acids. Germline V gene sequence: CDR1 MNHEY, CDR2 SMNVEV (reference sequence). It was with a sample-barcoded 5' primer and a J-beta primer mix that a second PCR of roughly 7 to 12 cycles was run. Every single cDNA molecule received a tag from a template-switch adaptor with 12 random nucleotides. MiXCR, applied by TCRdb to the 5' RACE reads, yields one record per CDR3 protein. Of over 1.5 million distinct CDR3 sequences listed, roughly 52% are singletons.

The TCR originated in a woman in her 40s in good health. Sequencing input: blood. This rearrangement joins TRBV27 to TRBJ2-5; no firm D call. This chain's CDR3 is CASSLSKLETQYF. CDR3 coding DNA: TGTGCCAGCAGTTTATCGAAACTGGAGACCCAGTACTTC.